Detailed here is one TCR beta chain. This clonotype occurred many times. Its antigen target is currently unknown. One base away there is no much larger clone; base qualities are not given. TCR cDNA was synthesized by 5'RACE template switching, which introduced a universal primer site and unique molecular identifiers. Priming of cDNA synthesis was performed from both the TCR alpha and TCR beta constant segments. Two PCR steps were used to amplify libraries, with sample barcodes and sequencing adapters being added in the second step. Sequencing of the libraries was done on either Illumina HiSeq 2500 (2x100 bp) or NovaSeq (2x150 bp). Concerning the study's data processing: MIGEC was used to demultiplex reads and collapse the reads into UMI consensus sequences, and MiXCR was used for V(D)J alignment. Using edgeR on replicate PBMC samples, clonotypes were called vaccine-responding if FDR was below 0.01 and the log2 fold change was above 5 up to day 15. Each bulk clonotype received a CD4 or CD8 identity based on whether the sequenced CD4 or CD8 repertoire contained that clonotype at higher abundance. The public reads were quality trimmed at Q25 with fastp and then assembled into clones with MiXCR by TCRdb, keeping productive beta chains. Every entry covers one CDR3 protein and lists the most common genes and DNA from its rows. None of the V and J calls come from the authors' own analysis; TCRdb made them. This sample has approximately 550,000 distinct CDR3 sequences in its table, and about a fifth of those were observed once. Roughly 13% of the sample goes to the ten largest clones.

The source of the sample is a study of T cells after yellow fever vaccination (dated 2019 in TCRdb). For context, the study as a whole: The SMART-Seq v4 Ultra Low Input RNA kit was used to prepare libraries from fractions with low cell numbers. Bulk TCR alpha and beta repertoires were sequenced longitudinally to track T-cell clones before and after primary and booster YFV17D yellow fever vaccination. The cohort comprised two healthy male donors, one aged 18 to 30 and one aged 30 to 39 years. Blood samples were taken at several timepoints before and after primary and secondary immunization, and bulk PBMC replicates and cell subsets were isolated.

Here is what the overall study found, with its caveats: A small share of clonotypes occurred in both CD4 and CD8 compartments, likely arising from convergent recombination. The secondary T-cell response was found to be weaker but faster than the primary response, with a peak reached on day 5 rather than on day 15. Because the study included only a couple of donors, the extent to which the findings can be generalized is limited. After the booster, most clones that had expanded after primary vaccination were detected again (around 96% of CD4 and about 88% of CD8), suggesting broad maintenance of memory. Computational filtering was required because FACS-sorted repertoires could contain abundant contaminating clonotypes from the bulk population.

The CDR3, from cysteine to phenylalanine, totals 13 residues. Of all the DNA, just the CDR3 is kept, 39 bases in frame from base 1. Germline trimming: 6 bases from V, 2 bases from J; junction bases outside gene matches: 5. Looking up the germline V gene yields CDR1 SQVTM and CDR2 ANQGSEA. Reading the label with the study, this specimen's treatment or condition is: live attenuated yellow fever vaccine strain. At each blood-draw timepoint, two biological replicates of bulk PBMCs were obtained. A standard Ficoll-Paque protocol was used to isolate PBMCs from peripheral blood. RNA was extracted with TriZol from bulk PBMCs, CD4 and CD8 fractions, and dextramer-positive and dextramer-negative fractions.

The sample was PBMCs, taken 15 days after the yellow fever booster vaccination. The chain was built from TRBV29-1 and TRBJ2-3; 7 junctional bases match TRBD1. The TCR was taken from a man under 40 who received the YFV17D yellow fever vaccine. Read as DNA, the sequence is TGCAGCGTGCCGGGACAGAACACAGATACGCAGTATTTT. This codes for CSVPGQNTDTQYF.